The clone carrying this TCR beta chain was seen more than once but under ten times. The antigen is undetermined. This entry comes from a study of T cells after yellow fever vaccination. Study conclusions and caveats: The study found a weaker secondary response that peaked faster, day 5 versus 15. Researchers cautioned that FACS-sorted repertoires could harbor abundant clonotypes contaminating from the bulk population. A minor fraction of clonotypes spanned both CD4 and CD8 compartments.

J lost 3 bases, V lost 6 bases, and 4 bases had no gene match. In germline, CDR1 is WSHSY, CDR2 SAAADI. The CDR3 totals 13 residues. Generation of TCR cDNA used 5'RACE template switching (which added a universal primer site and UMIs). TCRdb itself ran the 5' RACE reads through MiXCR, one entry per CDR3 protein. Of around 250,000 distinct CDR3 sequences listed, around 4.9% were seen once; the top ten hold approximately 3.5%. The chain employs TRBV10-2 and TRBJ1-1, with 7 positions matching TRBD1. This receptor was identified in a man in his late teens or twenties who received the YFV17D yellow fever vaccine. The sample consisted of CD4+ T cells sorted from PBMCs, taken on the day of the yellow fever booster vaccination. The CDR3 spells CASRDRADTEAFF. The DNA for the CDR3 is TGCGCCAGCAGAGACAGGGCCGACACTGAAGCTTTCTTT.